A single sample gave rise to the 18 T cell receptor beta chains below, sequenced in a study of blood T cell repertoires in COVID-19. Sequencing used immunoSEQ multiplex PCR; TCRdb keeps in-frame clones, though not all of them. This sample has 200,000 or so clones, with roughly 80% found just once. Sequencing used peripheral blood. These receptors originate from a woman older than 75 with acute or convalescent COVID-19.

This clone was seen once. This chain connects TRBV11-3 to TRBJ1-6; D is possibly TRBD1 (5 bases). This CDR3 comprises 15 residues. The V gene lost 5 bases and the J gene lost 10 bases, with 18 bases spanning the gap. CDR1 SGHNT and CDR2 YENEEA come from the germline V gene. CDR3 sequence: CASSTETAKGSPLHF. CDR3 DNA: TGTGCCAGCAGCACCGAGACAGCGAAGGGATCACCCCTCCACTTT.

The chain has TRBV28 and TRBJ2-2; 10 bases are a match to TRBD2. Germline CDR1 and CDR2: MDHEN and SYDVKM. Trimming took 5 bases from V and 5 from J; bases not matched to a gene: 8. This CDR3 contains 16 residues. Here the CDR3 DNA reads TGTGCCAGCAGTGGGGCTAGCGGGAGAGGTACCGGGGAGCTGTTTTTT. This sequence encodes CASSGASGRGTGELFF.

The chain couples TRBV28 to TRBJ2-7; D may be TRBD2 (6 bases). Trimming took 3 bases from V and 6 from J, leaving 18 bases between them. This CDR3 region has 15 residues. CDR1 MDHEN and CDR2 SYDVKM come from the germline V gene. The CDR3 DNA follows: TGTGCCAGCAGTTTTCTAAACCGGGACTTTGTCGAGCAGTACTTC. Residues: CASSFLNRDFVEQYF.

J is TRBJ2-2 and V is TRBV5-4, with D possibly being TRBD2 (5 bases). The CDR3 sequence is 15 residues long. Trimming removed 0 bases at V and 4 bases at J, with 10 bases between. Germline V gene sequence: CDR1 SGHNT, CDR2 YYREEE (reference sequence). CDR3 nucleotide sequence: TGTGCCAGCAGCTTGGCCGGGGTGAGCACCGGGGAGCTGTTTTTT. Translating gives CASSLAGVSTGELFF.

The genes are TRBV5-6 and TRBJ2-7, with a tentative D call TRBD2 (5 bases). V gave up 7 bases and J gave up 1 base, with 15 bases separating them. The CDR3 runs to 14 residues. CDR1 SGHDT and CDR2 YYEEEE come from the germline V gene. The CDR3, as DNA: TGTGCCAGCCGACCAGCCGGGAAGTCCTACGAGCAGTACTTC. Protein: CASRPAGKSYEQYF.

The chain combines TRBV6-2 or TRBV6-3 with TRBJ2-3; TRBD1 matches 7 bases. The V segment lost 5 bases and the J segment 0 bases; nucleotides outside the gene matches: 17. Per germline, CDR1 MNHEY and CDR2 SVGEGT. The CDR3 loop spans 19 amino acids. CDR3 in DNA: TGTGCCAGCAGTAACAAGTACAGGGGACAAACTTGGAGCACAGATACGCAGTATTTT. Translation gives CASSNKYRGQTWSTDTQYF.

This clone was seen just once. V usage is TRBV7-3 and J usage is TRBJ2-3; possibly TRBD1 for D (6 bases). This CDR3 contains 16 residues. The germline gives CDR1 SGHTA, CDR2 FQGTGA. V shed 5 bases and J shed 1 base, with 16 bases lying between them. DNA of the CDR3: TGTGCCAGCAGCAGAACCCCAGGGGCGGGCACAGATACGCAGTATTTT. Translated: CASSRTPGAGTDTQYF.

This chain connects TRBV7-8 to TRBJ2-7; TRBD2 agrees at 8 bases. Germline CDR1 and CDR2: SGHVS and FQNEAQ. This CDR3 comprises 15 residues. V gave up 1 base and J gave up 0 bases; unmatched junction bases: 2. DNA of the CDR3: TGTGCCAGCAGCTTAGAACTAGCGGACTCCTACGAGCAGTACTTC. It specifies CASSLELADSYEQYF.

The J gene is TRBJ2-1, the V gene TRBV7-9; 8 bases are shared with TRBD2. Germline loops: CDR1 SEHNR, CDR2 FQNEAQ (reference sequence). J lost 5 bases, V lost 2 bases, and 8 bases had no gene match. The CDR3 totals 16 residues. DNA of the CDR3: TGTGCCAGCAGCTTAACCCGACTAGCGTTGCACAATGAGCAGTTCTTC. Its protein is CASSLTRLALHNEQFF.

The V and J genes are TRBV16 and TRBJ1-1, with TRBD1 matching over 9 bases. The length of the CDR3 is 14 residues. After removal of 3 bases from V and 1 base from J, the junction contained 0 bases not matched to a gene. The germline CDR1 and CDR2 sequences are KGHSY and FQNENV. CDR3: CASSQTGGNTEAFF. The CDR3 region has the DNA TGTGCCAGCAGCCAGACAGGGGGGAACACTGAAGCTTTCTTT.

The chain combines TRBV24-1 with TRBJ2-3; 7 nucleotides match TRBD2. The germline gives CDR1 KGHDR, CDR2 SFDVKD. Trimming took 1 base from V and 2 from J; bases not matched to a gene: 5. CDR3 length equals 16 residues. The CDR3 loop is CATSDFLAGATDTQYF. The CDR3 bases are TGTGCCACCAGTGATTTCCTCGCGGGAGCCACAGATACGCAGTATTTT.

The chain is built from TRBV19 and TRBJ2-2, with TRBD1 identical over 10 bases. The CDR3 is 16 amino acids. V shed 3 bases, J shed 5 bases, and the junction held 6 bases outside the gene matches. The germline CDR1 and CDR2 sequences are LNHDA and SQIVND (reference sequence). CDR3 in DNA: TGTGCCAGTAGTATCTTTGGGACAGGGGAAACCGGGGAGCTGTTTTTT. The encoded protein is CASSIFGTGETGELFF.

V is TRBV6-4 and J is TRBJ1-6; D is undetermined. The V end lost 3 bases, the J end lost 6 bases, and 6 bases lay between the germline ends. The CDR3 is made up of 13 amino acids. Germline CDR1 MRHNA, CDR2 SNTAGT. DNA for the CDR3: TGTGCCAGCAGTGAAGAGGTTAATTCACCCCTCCACTTT. Its protein is CASSEEVNSPLHF.

The V and J genes are TRBV7-3 and TRBJ2-6, with D unclear. V gave up 5 bases and J gave up 1 base, with 12 bases separating them. The CDR3 has 16 residues. CDR1 is SGHTA and CDR2 is FQGTGA in the germline V gene. CDR3 protein: CASSISSFSGANVLTF. CDR3 DNA sequence: TGTGCCAGCAGCATATCGAGCTTTTCTGGGGCCAACGTCCTGACTTTC.

The chain has TRBV19 and TRBJ1-5, with 7 positions matching TRBD1. Trimming cost V 3 bases and J 3 bases; bases outside gene matches: 5. The CDR3 is 15 residues long. Germline V gene sequence: CDR1 LNHDA, CDR2 SQIVND (reference sequence). This chain's CDR3 is CASSIPGGVNQPQHF. The CDR3 DNA is TGTGCCAGTAGTATCCCAGGGGGAGTCAATCAGCCCCAGCATTTT.

The chain combines TRBV27 with TRBJ2-4; 8 positions match TRBD1. Losses at the gene ends were 0 bases for V and 0 bases for J; bases not matched to a gene: 7. The germline V gene encodes CDR1 MNHEY and CDR2 SMNVEV (reference sequence). The CDR3 totals 18 residues. CDR3 amino acids: CASSLSLGQGRAKNIQYF. The CDR3 coding sequence is TGTGCCAGCAGTTTATCCCTTGGACAGGGAAGAGCCAAAAACATTCAGTACTTC.

This chain joins TRBV6-5 and TRBJ2-2; tentatively, D is TRBD1 (6 bases). Trimming took off 6 bases at V and 0 bases at J, with 11 bases between the two ends. Per germline, CDR1 MNHEY and CDR2 SVGAGI. This CDR3 is 15 amino acids long. The CDR3 sequence is CASSKDRPNTGELFF. CDR3 bases: TGTGCCAGCAGCAAGGACAGACCGAACACCGGGGAGCTGTTTTTT.

This clone has a handful of counts. This chain connects TRBV19 to TRBJ1-2; 11 nucleotides agree with TRBD1. This CDR3 has 15 amino acids. Germline CDR1 reads LNHDA; CDR2 reads SQIVND (reference sequence). The ends lost 3 bases at V and 3 bases at J; junction bases unmatched: 3. The CDR3: CASSIGQGADYGYTF. The DNA for the CDR3 is TGTGCCAGTAGTATCGGACAGGGGGCTGACTATGGCTACACCTTC.